This T cell receptor (beta chain) is drawn from a study of metastatic and nonmetastatic thyroid tumors. Study-level background: A comparison of repertoires was made across blood and tumor or nodule tissue from malignant and benign thyroid patients.

Findings and caveats of the study: A significant increase in TCR beta diversity was reportedly seen in malignant thyroid tumors relative to benign nodules, in blood and tumor.

Nobody among the patients had been given any treatment before thyroid surgery. This clone was seen at least ten times. Antigen unknown. The J segment lost 3 bases and the V segment lost 3 bases, leaving 4 bases of the junction unmatched. This CDR3 region has 15 residues. From germline, CDR1 is MDHEN and CDR2 SYDVKM. MiXCR was used by TCRdb to re-call the PCR reads. Here the sample spans tens of thousands of clones, around a sixth being singletons. This TCR was recovered from a female donor with papillary thyroid cancer or a benign thyroid nodule (not recorded which). Some clones in this sample may be carry-over from other donors' samples. The specimen sequenced was blood. The rearrangement joins TRBV28 to TRBJ2-7, with TRBD2 matching over 11 bases. CDR3 protein: CASSLLAGGSYEQYF. The CDR3 DNA reads TGTGCCAGCAGTTTGTTAGCGGGAGGGAGCTACGAGCAGTACTTC.